Below, 9 T cell receptor beta chains from the same sample are listed, as sequenced in a study of cytomegalovirus exposure and HLA in healthy donors. The PCR used 60 Vbeta and 13 Jbeta primers. The method was immunoSEQ multiplex PCR; TCRdb's version includes in-frame clones alone and lacks a portion of them. The table shows about 140,000 clones, with around 75% occurring only once. The material sequenced was PBMCs. Receptors were obtained from a female donor in good health and CMV-seronegative.

This rearrangement joins TRBV9 to TRBJ2-1, with TRBD2 as a possible D gene (6 bases). The CDR3 covers 12 residues. V was shortened by 7 bases and J by 7 bases, with 12 bases between the two germline ends. CDR1 and CDR2 (germline): SGDLS, YYNGEE. The CDR3 is CASGLGGNEQFF. The CDR3 region has the DNA TGTGCCAGCGGCCTCGGAGGGAATGAGCAGTTCTTC.

The chain is built from TRBV4-1 and TRBJ1-4, with D perhaps matching TRBD1 (5 bases). Germline CDR1 and CDR2: MGHRA and YSYEKL. The CDR3 consists of 15 residues. Trimming removed 4 bases from V and 8 bases from J, with 17 bases in between. CDR3 in amino acids: CASSLLGLLGEKLFF. CDR3 nucleotide sequence: TGCGCCAGCAGCCTTCTGGGACTACTGGGGGAAAAACTGTTTTTT.

V gene TRBV28 combines with J gene TRBJ1-1; maybe TRBD1 (5 bases). The CDR3 has 15 amino acids. The V gene lost 10 bases and the J gene lost 7 bases, with 25 bases spanning the gap. Germline values: CDR1 MDHEN, CDR2 SYDVKM. The CDR3 coding sequence is TGTGCCACCTCGGTGACGACCGACCGAACAGGTGAAGCTTTCTTT. Its translation is CATSVTTDRTGEAFF.

The chain joins TRBV5-1 to TRBJ1-1; weak D call: TRBD1 (6 bases). Germline loops: CDR1 SGHRS, CDR2 YFSETQ. The V gene lost 1 base and the J gene lost 1 base, with 11 bases spanning the gap. The CDR3 contains 15 residues. In nucleotides, the CDR3 is TGCGCCAGCAGCTTGTCCGGCAGGGGGAACACTGAAGCTTTCTTT. Protein product: CASSLSGRGNTEAFF.

The chain links TRBV5-4 to TRBJ1-2; 8 bases agree with TRBD1. Looked up from germline, CDR1 is SGHNT and CDR2 is YYREEE (reference sequence). Unmatched junction bases numbered 10, after V lost 4 bases and J lost 8 bases. The CDR3 is 14 amino acids. The CDR3 DNA reads TGTGCCAGCAGCCCACTGCAGGGGGCGGAGGGCTACACCTTC. It translates to CASSPLQGAEGYTF. The variable domain in full, with the rest retrieved from reference TRBV5-4 and TRBJ1-2, is ETGVTQSPTHLIKTRGQQVTLRCSSQSGHNTVSWYQQALGQGPQFIFQYYREEENGRGNFPPRFSGLQFPNYSSELNVNALELDDSALYLCASSPLQGAEGYTFGSGTRLTVV.

The chain links TRBV19 to TRBJ2-7; D unclear. There are 14 residues in the CDR3. V lost 4 bases and J lost 2, with 12 bases in between. CDR1 is LNHDA, CDR2 SQIVND, per germline (reference sequence). For the CDR3, the DNA is TGTGCCAGTAGTAGAACCGGGTCTACCTACGAGCAGTACTTC. Amino acid sequence: CASSRTGSTYEQYF.

This clone has only one observation. The chain employs TRBV27 and TRBJ2-4, with a possible D match to TRBD2 (5 bases). Germline V gene lookup returns CDR1 MNHEY and CDR2 SMNVEV (reference sequence). V lost 6 bases to trimming and J lost 0 bases, with 12 bases between them. The CDR3 extends over 15 amino acids. Written as DNA, the CDR3 is TGTGCCAGCAGACCACCACTAGGAGCCAAAAACATTCAGTACTTC. The encoded protein is CASRPPLGAKNIQYF.

The rearrangement links TRBV11-2 to TRBJ2-5; 7 positions agree with TRBD2. The CDR3 length is 17 residues. V shed 4 bases, J shed 5 bases, and the junction held 16 bases outside the gene matches. Germline-derived CDR1 and CDR2 are SGHAT and FQNNGV. The CDR3 bases are TGTGCCAGCAGCTCGGGCCTCGGGGCGGGAGTTGGGGAGACCCAGTACTTC. Protein: CASSSGLGAGVGETQYF.

The chain carries TRBV27 and TRBJ2-2, with D hard to call. Germline V gene lookup returns CDR1 MNHEY and CDR2 SMNVEV (reference sequence). V was shortened by 5 bases and J by 1 base, with 2 bases between the two germline ends. The CDR3 runs to 12 residues. CDR3 loop: CASSRNTGELFF. CDR3 bases: TGTGCCAGCAGTCGGAACACCGGGGAGCTGTTTTTT.